This record covers a single T cell receptor beta chain. Antigen: not known. Method: immunoSEQ multiplex PCR; TCRdb's copy keeps in-frame clones and lacks some. The sample lists 25,000 to 30,000 clones; 75% to 90% were seen once. The entry originates in a study of PD-L1 blockade in urothelial cancer. Study overall: When patients started atezolizumab in about 2014, it was given at 1,200 mg intravenously every 3 weeks. Blood samples had a median of about 150,000 T cells.

Study observations and caveats: A pretreatment blood TCR clonality that fell below the median predicted better progression-free and overall survival.

Samples spanned pretreatment and treatment, with 1 to 8 time points per patient. This CDR3 is built from 15 residues. Germline V gene data show CDR1 as MNHNY and CDR2 as SVGAGI (reference sequence). Germline trimming cut 5 bases from V and 5 bases from J; bases unmatched to any gene: 6. The V gene is TRBV6-6, the J gene TRBJ1-2; TRBD1 aligns across 12 bases. The sequencing here drew on PBMCs, taken around atezolizumab (anti-PD-L1) treatment. The receptor was derived from a man aged 45-60 years with urothelial cancer. The CDR3 DNA reads TGTGCCAGCAGTGGGACAGGGGGCCATAGGTATGGCTACACCTTC. It translates to CASSGTGGHRYGYTF.